Reported below is one T cell receptor beta chain. Its antigen is still unknown. The data originate from a study of cytomegalovirus exposure and HLA in healthy donors. Regarding the study as a whole: The authors later linked a missense DCLRE1C variant to TCR beta V- and J-gene trimming.

Germline CDR1 reads MGHDK; CDR2 reads SYGVNS. Trimming removed 8 bases from V and 7 bases from J; junction bases left unmatched: 10. The CDR3 sequence is 14 residues long. PCR primers comprised 60 Vbeta and 13 Jbeta primers. The data were produced by immunoSEQ multiplex PCR, yet TCRdb's version contains in-frame clones alone and is incomplete. This sample has about 80,000 clones, with around 62% found just once. The clonotype originates from a male donor in good health and CMV-seropositive. This sequence joins TRBV25-1 and TRBJ2-2; 7 bases match TRBD1. The sequencing sample was made of PBMCs. CDR3: CASSSTGEYGELFF. The CDR3 bases are TGTGCCAGCTCTAGCACAGGGGAGTACGGGGAGCTGTTTTTT.